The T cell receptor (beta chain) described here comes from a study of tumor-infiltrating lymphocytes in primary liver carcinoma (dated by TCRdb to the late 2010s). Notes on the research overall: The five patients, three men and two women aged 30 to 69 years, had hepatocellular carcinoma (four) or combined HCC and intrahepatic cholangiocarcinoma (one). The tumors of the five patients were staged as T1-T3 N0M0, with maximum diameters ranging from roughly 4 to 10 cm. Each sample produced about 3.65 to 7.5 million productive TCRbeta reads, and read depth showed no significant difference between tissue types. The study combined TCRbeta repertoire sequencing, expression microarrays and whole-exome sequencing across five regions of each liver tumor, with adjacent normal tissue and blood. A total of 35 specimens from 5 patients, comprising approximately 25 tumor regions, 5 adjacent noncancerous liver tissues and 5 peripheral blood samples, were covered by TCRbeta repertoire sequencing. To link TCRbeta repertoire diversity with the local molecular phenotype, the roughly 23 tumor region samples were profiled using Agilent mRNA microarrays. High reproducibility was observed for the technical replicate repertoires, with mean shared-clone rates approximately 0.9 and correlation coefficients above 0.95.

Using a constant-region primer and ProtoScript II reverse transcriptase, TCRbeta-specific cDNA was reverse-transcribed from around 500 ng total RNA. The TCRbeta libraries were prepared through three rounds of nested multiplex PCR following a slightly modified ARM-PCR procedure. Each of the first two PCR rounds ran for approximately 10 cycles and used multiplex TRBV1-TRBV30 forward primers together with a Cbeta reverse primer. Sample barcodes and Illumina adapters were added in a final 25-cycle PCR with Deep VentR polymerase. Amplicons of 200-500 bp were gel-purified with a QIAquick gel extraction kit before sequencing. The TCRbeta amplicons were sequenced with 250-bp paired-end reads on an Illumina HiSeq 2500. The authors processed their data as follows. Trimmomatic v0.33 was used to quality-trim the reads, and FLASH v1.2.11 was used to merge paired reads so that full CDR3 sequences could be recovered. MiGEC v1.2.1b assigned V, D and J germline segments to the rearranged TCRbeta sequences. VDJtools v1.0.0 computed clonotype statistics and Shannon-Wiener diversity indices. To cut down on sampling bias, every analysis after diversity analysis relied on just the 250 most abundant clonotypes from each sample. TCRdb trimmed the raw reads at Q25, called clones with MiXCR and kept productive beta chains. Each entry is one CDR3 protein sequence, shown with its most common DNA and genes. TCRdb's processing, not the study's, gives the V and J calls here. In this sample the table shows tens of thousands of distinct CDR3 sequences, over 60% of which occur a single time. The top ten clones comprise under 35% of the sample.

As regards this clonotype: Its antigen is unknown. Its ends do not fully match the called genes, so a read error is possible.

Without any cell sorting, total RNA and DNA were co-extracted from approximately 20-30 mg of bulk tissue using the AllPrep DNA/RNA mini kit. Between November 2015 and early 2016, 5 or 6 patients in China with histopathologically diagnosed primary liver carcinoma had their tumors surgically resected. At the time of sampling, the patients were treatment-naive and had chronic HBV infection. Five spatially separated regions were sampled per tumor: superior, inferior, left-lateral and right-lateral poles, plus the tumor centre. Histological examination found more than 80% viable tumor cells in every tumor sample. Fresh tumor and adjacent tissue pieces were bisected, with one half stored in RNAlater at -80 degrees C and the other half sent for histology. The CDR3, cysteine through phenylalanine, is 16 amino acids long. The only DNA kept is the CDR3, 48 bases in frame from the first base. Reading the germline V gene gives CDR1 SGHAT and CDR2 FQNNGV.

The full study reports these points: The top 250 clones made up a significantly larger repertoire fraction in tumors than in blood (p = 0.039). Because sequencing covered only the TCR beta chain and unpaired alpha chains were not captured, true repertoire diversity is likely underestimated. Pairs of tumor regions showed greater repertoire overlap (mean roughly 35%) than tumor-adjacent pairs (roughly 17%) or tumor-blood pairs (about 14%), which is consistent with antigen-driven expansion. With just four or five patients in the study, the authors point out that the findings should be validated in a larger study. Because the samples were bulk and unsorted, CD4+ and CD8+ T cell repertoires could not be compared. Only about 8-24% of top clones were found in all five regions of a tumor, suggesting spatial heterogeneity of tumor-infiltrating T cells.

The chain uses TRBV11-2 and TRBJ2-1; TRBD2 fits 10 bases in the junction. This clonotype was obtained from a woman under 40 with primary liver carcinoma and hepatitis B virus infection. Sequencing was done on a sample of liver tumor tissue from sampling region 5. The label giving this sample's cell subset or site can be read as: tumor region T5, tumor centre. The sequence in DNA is TGTGCCAGCAGTACCTCTCTAGCGGGAGTATACAATGAGCAGTTGTTC. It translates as CASSTSLAGVYNEQLF.